Sequencing of this TCR beta chain was carried out in a study of blood T cell repertoires in COVID-19. With V trimmed by 1 base and J by 0 bases, 6 bases remained unmatched. The CDR3 is made up of 17 amino acids. The germline V gene encodes CDR1 LNHDA and CDR2 SQIVND (reference sequence). In the study's own analysis: Quantification of nucleated cells was approximated via reference gene primer amplification. Sequencing used immunoSEQ multiplex PCR; TCRdb keeps in-frame clones, though not all of them. The DNA gave D and trimming, while V, J and clone size come from that table. The top ten hold approximately 3.5% of the sample, which has more than 200,000 clones, around 90% seen once.

This clonotype originated in a woman in her twenties or thirties who had been exposed to COVID-19. The chain employs TRBV19 and TRBJ2-3, with TRBD2 matching over 8 bases. Input material: PBMCs or T cells enriched from blood (not recorded which). Here the CDR3 DNA reads TGTGCCAGTAGTATAGGCGGAGCGGGAGCGAGCACAGATACGCAGTATTTT. It specifies CASSIGGAGASTDTQYF.